This paragraph covers one TCR beta chain sequence. Pooling covered second doses at about 4 or about 12 weeks. These data belong to a study of T cell responses to AZD1222 COVID-19 vaccine. The V end lost 6 bases, the J end lost 5 bases, and 8 bases lay between the germline ends. The germline V gene encodes CDR1 LGHNT and CDR2 FRNRAP. The CDR3 runs to 12 residues. Using immunoSEQ multiplex PCR, the repertoire was profiled, and TCRdb retains in-frame clones only, with some absent. Of about 140,000 clones listed, roughly 86% are singletons. The material was peripheral blood, obtained 28 days after the second AZD1222 dose. This rearrangement joins TRBV12-5 to TRBJ2-4; TRBD2 is a possible D gene (5 bases). This TCR came from an adult who received the AZD1222 COVID-19 vaccine. The CDR3 coding sequence is TGTGCTAGTGGCGGACTGGAAAACATTCAGTACTTC. Residues: CASGGLENIQYF.